The 9 T cell receptor beta chains in this list originate from one sample, sequenced in a study of blood T cell repertoires in COVID-19. Some clones are missing from TCRdb's copy, which holds only in-frame ones; the method was immunoSEQ multiplex PCR. The data contain 70,000 to 85,000 clones, 80% to 90% of them seen just once; the ten biggest clones take up about 42%. Input material: peripheral blood. The source is an elderly man with active or convalescent COVID-19.

The rearrangement links TRBV18 to TRBJ1-5; the D is unclear. The CDR3 has 14 amino acids. V was cut by 2 bases and J by 0 bases, with 5 bases left in between. Germline V CDR1 and CDR2: KGHSH, LQKENI. The CDR3 here is CASSPAGSNQPQHF. The CDR3 coding sequence is TGTGCCAGCTCACCAGCCGGTAGCAATCAGCCCCAGCATTTT.

This clone occurred a few times. The chain joins TRBV5-4 to TRBJ1-1; the D gene is possibly TRBD1 (5 bases). With 5 bases removed from V and 11 bases from J, the gap between germline ends came to 16 bases. Germline loops: CDR1 SGHNT, CDR2 YYREEE (reference sequence). This CDR3 spans 12 amino acids. CDR3 amino acids: CASSPGQAGAFF. CDR3 nucleotide sequence: TGTGCCAGCAGTCCCGGACAAGCCGGGGCTTTCTTT.

The chain combines TRBV6-5 with TRBJ2-2, with 9 bases matching TRBD2. J gave up 6 bases and V 0 bases, and 2 bases lay outside the gene matches. This CDR3 region has 15 residues. Per germline, CDR1 MNHEY and CDR2 SVGAGI. The DNA for the CDR3 is TGTGCCAGCAGTTACTCGGGACTAGCCTCCGGGGAGCTGTTTTTT. Translating it yields CASSYSGLASGELFF.

V gene TRBV5-4 combines with J gene TRBJ1-2, with unresolved D. CDR1 is SGHNT, CDR2 YYREEE, per germline (reference sequence). The CDR3 has 12 residues. The V gene lost 4 bases and the J gene lost 8 bases, with 12 bases spanning the gap. CDR3 protein: CASSLALSGYTF. CDR3 nucleotides: TGTGCCAGCAGCCTGGCCCTAAGCGGCTACACCTTC.

This CDR3 reads CASSQGAGLEKLFF. The CDR3 coding sequence is TGTGCCAGCAGCCAAGGGGCAGGGTTGGAAAAACTGTTTTTT. This rearrangement joins TRBV3-1 (or the pseudogene TRBV3-2) to TRBJ1-4; possibly TRBD1 for D (5 bases). The germline gives CDR1 LGHDT, CDR2 YNNKEL (reference sequence). The CDR3 loop spans 14 amino acids. V shed 1 base and J shed 8 bases, with 11 bases lying between them.

CDR3 loop: CASSLDRGFYEQYF. The CDR3, as DNA: TGTGCCAGCAGCTTAGATCGAGGGTTCTACGAGCAGTACTTC. V gene TRBV11-2 combines with J gene TRBJ2-7; possibly TRBD2 for D (5 bases). The ends were cut back, 0 bases at V and 3 bases at J, with 9 bases in the middle. This CDR3 spans 14 amino acids. Germline V gene sequence: CDR1 SGHAT, CDR2 FQNNGV. Full variable domain (missing parts from reference TRBV11-2 and TRBJ2-7): EAGVAQSPRYKIIEKRQSVAFWCNPISGHATLYWYQQILGQGPKLLIQFQNNGVVDDSQLPKDRFSAERLKGVDSTLKIQPAKLEDSAVYLCASSLDRGFYEQYFGPGTRLTVT.

A single count supports this clone. J is TRBJ2-3 and V is TRBV4-2; 13 bases agree with TRBD2. CDR3 length equals 17 residues. Losses at the gene ends were 4 bases for V and 5 bases for J; bases not matched to a gene: 9. Germline CDR1 reads LGHNA; CDR2 reads YNFKEQ. CDR3: CASSRVVLAGGGDTQYF. Written as DNA, the CDR3 is TGTGCCAGCAGCCGCGTTGTACTAGCGGGAGGGGGAGATACGCAGTATTTT.

The chain recombines TRBV28 with TRBJ2-5, with D hard to call. Trimming pared 6 bases from V and 0 bases from J, leaving 17 bases between. Per the germline V gene, CDR1 is MDHEN and CDR2 is SYDVKM. CDR3 length: 16 amino acids. The CDR3 protein is CASSTNAWQYQETQYF. DNA of the CDR3: TGTGCCAGCAGCACTAATGCTTGGCAGTACCAAGAGACCCAGTACTTC.

V and J are TRBV6-5 and TRBJ1-2; 8 bases are shared with TRBD1. Per germline, CDR1 MNHEY and CDR2 SVGAGI. After removal of 7 bases from V and 3 bases from J, the junction contained 4 bases not matched to a gene. The CDR3 is made up of 13 amino acids. The CDR3 sequence is CASTKDRDYGYTF. CDR3 bases: TGTGCCAGCACAAAGGACAGGGACTATGGCTACACCTTC.